One and the same sample provided the 15 T cell receptor beta chains below, sequenced in a study of T cell responses to AZD1222 COVID-19 vaccine. Assay: immunoSEQ multiplex PCR; the TCRdb copy retains only in-frame clones and omits some. The repertoire has 99,000 or so clones, about 85% of them found once; the top ten carry less than 3%. The material was peripheral blood, obtained on day 0 of AZD1222 vaccination. All receptors come from an adult in good health.

This chain joins TRBV10-3 and TRBJ2-2, with 11 bases identical to TRBD2. The CDR3 runs to 16 residues. The junction had 3 bases not matched to a gene; V was cut back by 6 bases and J by 0 bases. Germline CDR1 is ENHRY and CDR2 is SYGVKD. CDR3 amino acids: CAIRQGLAANTGELFF. The CDR3 DNA is TGTGCCATCAGACAGGGACTAGCGGCGAACACCGGGGAGCTGTTTTTT.

The chain recombines TRBV18 with TRBJ1-3; D ambiguous. The CDR3 covers 11 residues. Germline assignment: CDR1 KGHSH and CDR2 LQKENI. The V and J ends lost 8 bases and 4 bases respectively, with 6 bases between them. The CDR3 DNA reads TGTGCCAGCCCACAGGGAAACACCATATATTTT. Encoded protein: CASPQGNTIYF.

J is TRBJ2-2 and V is TRBV4-2; 9 nucleotides match TRBD2. The CDR3 loop spans 18 amino acids. CDR1 is LGHNA, CDR2 YNFKEQ, per germline. V lost 3 bases, J lost 5 bases, and 13 bases stayed unmatched. The CDR3 spells CASSHSSEGLAGTGELFF. The CDR3 region has the DNA TGTGCCAGCAGCCACAGCAGCGAGGGACTAGCCGGAACCGGGGAGCTGTTTTTT.

The chain recombines TRBV2 with TRBJ1-5, with D maybe TRBD1 (6 bases). CDR3 length equals 16 residues. Trimming took off 7 bases at V and 0 bases at J, with 16 bases between the two ends. Germline V gene lookup returns CDR1 SNHLY and CDR2 FYNNEI. The CDR3 DNA follows: TGTGCCAGCAAGGGACAAGGCCTATATAGCAATCAGCCCCAGCATTTT. It yields the protein CASKGQGLYSNQPQHF.

The chain carries TRBV3-1 (or the pseudogene TRBV3-2) and TRBJ2-3; possible D gene TRBD2, 5 bases. The V and J ends lost 8 bases and 0 bases respectively, with 12 bases between them. This CDR3 has 14 amino acids. CDR1 is LGHDT and CDR2 is YNNKEL in the germline V gene (reference sequence). The CDR3 loop is CASRAVGSTDTQYF. In DNA, the CDR3 is TGTGCCAGCCGAGCGGTTGGAAGCACAGATACGCAGTATTTT.

The chain is built from TRBV7-2 and TRBJ2-5, with D unresolved. The CDR3 runs to 13 residues. The germline V gene has CDR1 SGHTA and CDR2 FQGNSA. V gave up 1 base and J gave up 2 bases, with 5 bases separating them. The CDR3 bases are TGTGCCAGCAGCTTAGACCCACAAGAGACCCAGTACTTC. This sequence encodes CASSLDPQETQYF.

About this clone: An end of the junction does not agree with germline; a read error may underlie this. This sequence joins TRBV5-1 and TRBJ2-3, with 14 bases fitting TRBD2. This CDR3 is 16 amino acids long. Germline CDR1 SGHRS, CDR2 YFSETQ. CDR3 loop: CASRQGTSGSRDTQYF. CDR3 coding DNA: TGTGCCAGCAGACAAGGGACTAGCGGGAGTCGAGATACGCAGTATTTT. Looking up the rest from reference TRBV5-1 and TRBJ2-3 gives the full variable domain: KAGVTQTPRYLIKTRGQQVTLSCSPISGHRSVSWYQQTPGQGLQFLFEYFSETQRNKGNFPGRFSGRQFSNSRSEMNVSTLELGDSALYLCASRQGTSGSRDTQYFGPGTRLTVL.

The chain joins TRBV19 to TRBJ1-2, with D tentatively TRBD1 (5 bases). The CDR3 totals 11 residues. Germline V lookup: CDR1 LNHDA, CDR2 SQIVND (reference sequence). Trimming removed 5 bases from V and 6 bases from J, with 7 bases in between. In DNA form, the CDR3 reads TGTGCCAGTAGTTTCAGGGATGGCTACACCTTC. This sequence encodes CASSFRDGYTF.

This clone appeared once. The chain recombines TRBV9 with TRBJ2-1; weak D call: TRBD2 (5 bases). CDR1 SGDLS and CDR2 YYNGEE come from the germline V gene. The CDR3 sequence is 15 residues long. Trimming left V 4 bases short and J 2 bases short, with 13 bases between. The CDR3 loop reads CASSPAREPYNEQFF. Here the CDR3 DNA reads TGTGCCAGCAGCCCGGCAAGGGAGCCCTACAATGAGCAGTTCTTC.

This chain links TRBV5-8 with TRBJ1-4; 7 bases match TRBD1. With V trimmed by 4 bases and J by 0 bases, 6 bases remained unmatched. This CDR3 is built from 16 residues. Germline CDR1 SGHTS, CDR2 YDEGEE. CDR3 in DNA: TGTGCCAGCAGCGCGGACAGGCAAACAACTAATGAAAAACTGTTTTTT. Its protein product is CASSADRQTTNEKLFF.

The V and J genes are TRBV6-1 and TRBJ2-3; the match to TRBD2 covers 7 bases. V was clipped by 2 bases and J by 2 bases; unmatched bases: 7. Per germline, CDR1 MNHNS and CDR2 SASEGT. This CDR3 is 16 amino acids long. The CDR3 loop reads CASSELWGGFTDTQYF. CDR3 DNA sequence: TGTGCCAGCAGTGAACTATGGGGGGGGTTCACAGATACGCAGTATTTT.

The rearrangement links TRBV29-1 to TRBJ1-2, with 11 bases that match TRBD1. Germline values: CDR1 SQVTM, CDR2 ANQGSEA. With 7 bases clipped from V and 6 bases from J, the junction kept 4 bases outside the gene matches. The CDR3 length is 12 residues. CDR3 sequence: CSGGTGGNGYTF. CDR3 DNA sequence: TGCAGCGGAGGGACAGGGGGAAATGGCTACACCTTC.

The chain has TRBV7-8 and TRBJ1-5; D possibly corresponds to TRBD1 (5 bases). The V end lost 5 bases, the J end lost 11 bases, and 13 bases lay between the germline ends. The germline CDR1 and CDR2 sequences are SGHVS and FQNEAQ. The CDR3 runs to 12 residues. CDR3 loop: CASSRDLGAQHF. CDR3 DNA sequence: TGTGCCAGCAGCCGGGACCTTGGGGCCCAGCATTTT.

The gene calls are TRBV30 and TRBJ1-5; D gene unclear. Looked up from germline, CDR1 is GTSNPN and CDR2 is SVGIG (reference sequence). The CDR3 is 13 residues long. The V and J ends lost 5 bases and 8 bases respectively, with 16 bases between them. CDR3 sequence: CAWRPINGKPQHF. Written as DNA, the CDR3 is TGTGCCTGGCGCCCAATTAACGGGAAGCCCCAGCATTTT.

The V call is TRBV19, the J call TRBJ1-3; the D gene is possibly TRBD1 (5 bases). Trimming took 3 bases from V and 0 from J, leaving 6 bases between them. The CDR3 spans 14 residues. Germline V gene sequence: CDR1 LNHDA, CDR2 SQIVND (reference sequence). The CDR3: CASSMRGSGNTIYF. CDR3 coding DNA: TGTGCCAGTAGTATGAGGGGCTCTGGAAACACCATATATTTT.